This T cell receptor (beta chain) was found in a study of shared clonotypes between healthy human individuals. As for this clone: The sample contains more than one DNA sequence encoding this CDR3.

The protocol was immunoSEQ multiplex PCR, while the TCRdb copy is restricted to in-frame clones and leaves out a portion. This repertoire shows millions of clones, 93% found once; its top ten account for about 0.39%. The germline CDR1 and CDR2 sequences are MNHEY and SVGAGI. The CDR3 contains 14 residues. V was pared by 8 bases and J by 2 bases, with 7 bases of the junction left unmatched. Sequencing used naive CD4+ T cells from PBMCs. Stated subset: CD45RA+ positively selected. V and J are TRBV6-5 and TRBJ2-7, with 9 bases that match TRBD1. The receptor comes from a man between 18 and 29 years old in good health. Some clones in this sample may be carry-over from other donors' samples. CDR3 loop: CASSRGQGPYEQYF. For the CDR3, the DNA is TGTGCCAGCTCTAGGGGACAGGGCCCCTACGAGCAGTACTTC.